The 18 T cell receptor beta chains below come from one sample, sequenced in a study of T cells in localized non-small cell lung cancer. The repertoire was sequenced with immunoSEQ multiplex PCR; TCRdb's copy has only in-frame clones and lacks some. The repertoire holds about 3,500 clones, with just under 25% as singletons. The material sequenced was lung tumor tissue, taken before any cancer treatment. All receptors derive from a woman between 35 and 75 years old with stage I lung adenocarcinoma.

This clone has more than one count but fewer than ten. The chain links TRBV11-3 to TRBJ2-1; D tentatively fits TRBD1 or TRBD2 (5 bases each). Germline CDR1 is SGHNT and CDR2 is YENEEA. Trimming left V 3 bases short and J 2 bases short, with 23 bases between. The CDR3 is 19 residues long. The CDR3 spells CASSLVMDRRQGAYNEQFF. The CDR3 DNA follows: TGTGCCAGCAGCTTGGTAATGGATCGGCGGCAGGGAGCCTACAATGAGCAGTTCTTC.

This clone is deemed medium-sized (0.01 to 0.1%). The rearrangement links TRBV28 to TRBJ2-7, with D uncertain. Germline V gene sequence: CDR1 MDHEN, CDR2 SYDVKM. V lost 3 bases, J lost 1 base, and 25 bases lay in between. CDR3 length: 19 amino acids. CDR3 in DNA: TGTGCCAGCAGTTTCGGTTGGTCCTTGGAAGGGCCTTTGTCCTACGAGCAGTACTTC. Protein: CASSFGWSLEGPLSYEQYF.

The rearrangement links TRBV19 to TRBJ1-5, with 10 bases matching TRBD1. V was pared by 4 bases and J by 2 bases, with 8 bases of the junction left unmatched. The CDR3 covers 17 residues. Germline V gives CDR1 LNHDA, CDR2 SQIVND (reference sequence). The CDR3 sequence: CASSKTGTGVGNQPQHF. The DNA of the CDR3 is TGTGCCAGTAGTAAAACCGGGACAGGGGTAGGCAATCAGCCCCAGCATTTT.

V and J are TRBV10-3 and TRBJ2-7; 10 positions match TRBD1. After removal of 0 bases from V and 4 bases from J, the junction contained 3 bases not matched to a gene. CDR3 length: 15 amino acids. The germline gives CDR1 ENHRY, CDR2 SYGVKD. Written as DNA, the CDR3 is TGTGCCATCAGTGAGTCCCGGGACAGGGGATACGAGCAGTACTTC. As protein: CAISESRDRGYEQYF.

The V and J genes are TRBV9 and TRBJ1-4; D gene uncertain. Looked up from germline, CDR1 is SGDLS and CDR2 is YYNGEE. The CDR3 is made up of 13 amino acids. Trimming removed 4 bases from V and 10 bases from J, with 14 bases in between. The CDR3 DNA sequence: TGTGCCAGCAGCCCCCGGACTGAGGGAAAACTGTTTTTT. Protein sequence: CASSPRTEGKLFF.

This clone is medium-sized (0.01 to 0.1%) in the sample. The J gene is TRBJ2-7, the V gene TRBV6-8, with TRBD2 matching over 8 bases. The V and J ends lost 3 bases and 3 bases, in that order; junction bases with no gene match: 7. This CDR3 spans 15 amino acids. From germline, CDR1 is MNHGY and CDR2 SAAAGT. As DNA, the CDR3 is TGTGCCAGCAGTTATTTCGGACTAGCCAGCTACGAGCAGTACTTC. Residues: CASSYFGLASYEQYF.

There are a few counts of this clone. This chain uses TRBV6-1 with TRBJ2-1; D uncertain. The V end lost 0 bases, the J end lost 5 bases, and 8 bases lay between the germline ends. The CDR3 spans 14 residues. Germline V gives CDR1 MNHNS, CDR2 SASEGT. CDR3 sequence (DNA): TGTGCCAGCAGTGAAGCAGGTAGAGACAATGAGCAGTTCTTC. Protein sequence: CASSEAGRDNEQFF.

This clone is judged medium-sized. The rearrangement links TRBV6-8 to TRBJ2-1, with 9 bases that match TRBD1. This CDR3 has 16 residues. CDR1 and CDR2 (germline): MNHGY, SAAAGT. With 3 bases clipped from V and 3 bases from J, the junction kept 6 bases outside the gene matches. The CDR3 loop reads CASSYGTGFLYNEQFF. The DNA of the CDR3 is TGTGCCAGCAGTTATGGGACAGGGTTCCTCTACAATGAGCAGTTCTTC.

CDR3 protein: CAWDQASFIRRAGANVLTF. CDR3 in DNA: TGTGCCTGGGACCAAGCGTCCTTCATCCGGAGGGCTGGGGCCAACGTCCTGACTTTC. The chain combines TRBV30 with TRBJ2-6; a weak D match, TRBD2 (6 bases). CDR3 length: 19 residues. V was trimmed by 5 bases and J by 2 bases, leaving 25 bases between them. Looked up from germline, CDR1 is GTSNPN and CDR2 is SVGIG (reference sequence).

This clone appeared a few times. V gene TRBV6-8 combines with J gene TRBJ1-2; D remains ambiguous. The CDR3 totals 13 residues. From germline, CDR1 is MNHGY and CDR2 SAAAGT. Deletions cut 2 bases from V and 4 bases from J, with 8 bases between. Written as DNA, the CDR3 is TGTGCCAGCAGTTACCCCGAAGCCTATGGCTACACCTTC. Amino acid sequence: CASSYPEAYGYTF.

This clone has more than one count but fewer than ten. The chain joins TRBV11-3 to TRBJ2-5; 8 bases agree with TRBD1. The length of the CDR3 is 15 residues. Germline values: CDR1 SGHNT, CDR2 YENEEA. The junction had 11 bases not matched to a gene; V was cut back by 6 bases and J by 5 bases. The chain's CDR3 is CASSPRGSGGETQYF. The CDR3 bases are TGTGCCAGCAGTCCTCGGGGGTCAGGGGGCGAGACCCAGTACTTC.

The chain couples TRBV11-3 to TRBJ1-1; D perhaps matches TRBD1 (5 bases). The CDR3 spans 17 residues. V lost 3 bases to trimming and J lost 1 base, with 18 bases between them. From germline, CDR1 is SGHNT and CDR2 YENEEA. CDR3 in DNA: TGTGCCAGCAGCTTGATGTTGGACGCGAGGGGGAACACTGAAGCTTTCTTT. Translated, it gives CASSLMLDARGNTEAFF.

The chain couples TRBV29-1 to TRBJ1-2, with D unclear. Per germline, CDR1 SQVTM and CDR2 ANQGSEA. The CDR3 length is 12 residues. Trimming took off 5 bases at V and 5 bases at J, with 12 bases between the two ends. The CDR3 DNA reads TGCAGCGTTTCAGGTGGTGGATATGGCTACACCTTC. Translating it yields CSVSGGGYGYTF.

This chain connects TRBV9 to TRBJ1-2, with 11 positions matching TRBD1. V trimming: 4 bases; J trimming: 8 bases; junction bases outside the gene matches: 7. The CDR3 covers 14 residues. From germline, CDR1 is SGDLS and CDR2 YYNGEE. This chain's CDR3 is CASSFRTGGGGYTF. CDR3 coding DNA: TGTGCCAGCAGCTTCAGGACAGGGGGCGGAGGCTACACCTTC.

This clone was detected a few times. The chain recombines TRBV28 with TRBJ1-3; D might be TRBD1 (6 bases). Germline V gene sequence: CDR1 MDHEN, CDR2 SYDVKM. Trimming shortened V by 8 bases and J by 4 bases, and 9 bases separated the two germline ends. This CDR3 has 12 amino acids. For the CDR3, the DNA is TGTGCCAGCCGGACAGCAGGAAACACCATATATTTT. Amino acid sequence: CASRTAGNTIYF.

This clone is medium-sized (0.01 to 0.1%) in the sample. V usage is TRBV9 and J usage is TRBJ1-1; D unresolved. The V and J ends lost 2 bases and 0 bases respectively, with 11 bases between them. CDR3 length: 15 residues. The germline V gene encodes CDR1 SGDLS and CDR2 YYNGEE. This CDR3 reads CASSVSPDMNTEAFF. The DNA for the CDR3 is TGTGCCAGCAGCGTTAGTCCAGACATGAACACTGAAGCTTTCTTT.

This chain joins TRBV28 and TRBJ2-5; no firm D call. The CDR3 extends over 13 amino acids. Deletions cut 3 bases from V and 2 bases from J, with 7 bases between. Germline CDR1 is MDHEN and CDR2 is SYDVKM. The CDR3: CASSFMGQETQYF. For the CDR3, the DNA is TGTGCCAGCAGTTTTATGGGGCAAGAGACCCAGTACTTC.

This clone was seen a handful of times. The chain joins TRBV28 to TRBJ2-7, with 9 bases matching TRBD2. This CDR3 is built from 17 residues. CDR1 is MDHEN, CDR2 SYDVKM, per germline. V was pared by 4 bases and J by 2 bases, with 12 bases of the junction left unmatched. The CDR3 here is CASSSIDGLARTYEQYF. The CDR3 nucleotides read TGTGCCAGCAGTTCGATTGACGGACTAGCGAGGACCTACGAGCAGTACTTC.